A selection of T cell receptor beta chains follows, all from one sample in a study of OX40 agonist ivuxolimab in advanced cancers. Repertoires were generated with immunoSEQ multiplex PCR, while TCRdb's copy carries only in-frame clones and drops some. The sample includes around 50,000 clones, around 89% seen only once; the top ten take roughly a third. The starting material was CD4+ or CD8+ T cells sorted from blood, obtained in a trial of the OX40 agonist ivuxolimab. The receptor source for this set is an adult with an advanced solid tumor such as melanoma, head and neck, liver or kidney cancer. The CDR3 runs from the conserved cysteine through the conserved F or W.

CDR3 protein: CASSSFLVSIYGYTF; V gene: TRBV7-9
CDR3 protein: CASKRGEDSYEQYF; V gene: TRBV6-5
CDR3 protein: CASSYSLAVTDTQYF; V gene: TRBV6-6
CDR3 protein: CASRQEYTEAFF; V gene: TRBV5-4
CDR3 protein: CASSQDLDRGRGYTF; V gene: TRBV4-1
CDR3 protein: CASSLAGGNTYEQYF; V gene: TRBV5-6
CDR3 protein: CASSTPPGGGTDTQYF; V gene: TRBV9
CDR3 protein: CASSLASSYEQYF; V gene: TRBV5-6
CDR3 protein: CASSLLAGVYEQYF; V gene: TRBV28
CDR3 protein: CASSSGLVANTGELFF; V gene: TRBV7-8
CDR3 protein: CASSPGLAGANWRTQYF; V gene: TRBV4-1
CDR3 protein: CATSRLQWGNNEQFF; V gene: TRBV15
CDR3 protein: CASSATSGGFYEQYF; V gene: TRBV19
CDR3 protein: CASSIDGVYEQYF; V gene: TRBV19
CDR3 protein: CASSTRGSGTEAFF; V gene: TRBV7-2